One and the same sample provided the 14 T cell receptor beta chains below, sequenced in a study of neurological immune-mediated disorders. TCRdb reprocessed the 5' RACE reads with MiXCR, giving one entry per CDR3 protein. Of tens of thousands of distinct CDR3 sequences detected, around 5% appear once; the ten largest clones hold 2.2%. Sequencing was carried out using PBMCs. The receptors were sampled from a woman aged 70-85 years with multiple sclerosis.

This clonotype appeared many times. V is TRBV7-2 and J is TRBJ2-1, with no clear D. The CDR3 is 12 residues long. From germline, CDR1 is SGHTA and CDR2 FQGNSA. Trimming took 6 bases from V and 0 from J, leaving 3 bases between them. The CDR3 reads CASSVSYNEQFF. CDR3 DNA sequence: TGTGCCAGCAGTGTCTCCTACAATGAGCAGTTCTTC.

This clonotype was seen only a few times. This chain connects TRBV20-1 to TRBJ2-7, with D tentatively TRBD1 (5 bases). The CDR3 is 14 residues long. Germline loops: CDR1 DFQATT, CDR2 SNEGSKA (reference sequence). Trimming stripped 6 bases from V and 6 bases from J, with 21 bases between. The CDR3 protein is CSALGPSPSPEQYF. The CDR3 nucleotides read TGCAGTGCCCTGGGGCCCTCACCCTCCCCCGAGCAGTACTTC.

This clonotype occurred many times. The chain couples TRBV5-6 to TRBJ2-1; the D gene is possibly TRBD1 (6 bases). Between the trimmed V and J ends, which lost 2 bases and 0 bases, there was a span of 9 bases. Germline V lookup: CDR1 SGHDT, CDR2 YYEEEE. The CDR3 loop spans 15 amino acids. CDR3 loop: CASSLQGVSYNEQFF. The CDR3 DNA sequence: TGTGCCAGCAGCTTACAGGGAGTCTCCTACAATGAGCAGTTCTTC.

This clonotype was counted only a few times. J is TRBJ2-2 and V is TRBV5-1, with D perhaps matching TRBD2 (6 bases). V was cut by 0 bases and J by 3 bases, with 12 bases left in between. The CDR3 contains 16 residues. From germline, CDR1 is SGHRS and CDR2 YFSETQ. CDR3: CASSLGAGGDTGELFF. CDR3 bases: TGCGCCAGCAGCTTGGGAGCCGGGGGAGACACCGGGGAGCTGTTTTTT. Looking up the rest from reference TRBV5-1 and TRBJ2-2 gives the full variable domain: KAGVTQTPRYLIKTRGQQVTLSCSPISGHRSVSWYQQTPGQGLQFLFEYFSETQRNKGNFPGRFSGRQFSNSRSEMNVSTLELGDSALYLCASSLGAGGDTGELFFGEGSRLTVL.

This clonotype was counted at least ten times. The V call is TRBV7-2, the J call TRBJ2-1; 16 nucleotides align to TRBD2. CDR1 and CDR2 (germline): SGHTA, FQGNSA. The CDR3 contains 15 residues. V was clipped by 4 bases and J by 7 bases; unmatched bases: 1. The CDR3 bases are TGTGCCAGCAGCTCGGGACTAGCGGGAGGGAATGAGCAGTTCTTC. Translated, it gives CASSSGLAGGNEQFF.

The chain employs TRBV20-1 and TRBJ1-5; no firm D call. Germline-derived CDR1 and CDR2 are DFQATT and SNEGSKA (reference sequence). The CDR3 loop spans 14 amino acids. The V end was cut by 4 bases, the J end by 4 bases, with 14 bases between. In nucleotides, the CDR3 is TGCAGTGCTACCCTGGGGAGGGAGAATCAGCCCCAGCATTTT. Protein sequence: CSATLGRENQPQHF.

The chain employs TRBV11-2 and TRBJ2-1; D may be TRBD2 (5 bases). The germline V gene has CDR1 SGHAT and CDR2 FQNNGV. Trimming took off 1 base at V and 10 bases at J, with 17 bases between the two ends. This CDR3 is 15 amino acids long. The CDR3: CASSLGSWNRGEQFF. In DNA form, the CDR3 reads TGTGCCAGCAGCTTAGGATCTTGGAATCGGGGAGAGCAGTTCTTC. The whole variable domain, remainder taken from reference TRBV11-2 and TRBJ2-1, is EAGVAQSPRYKIIEKRQSVAFWCNPISGHATLYWYQQILGQGPKLLIQFQNNGVVDDSQLPKDRFSAERLKGVDSTLKIQPAKLEDSAVYLCASSLGSWNRGEQFFGPGTRLTVL.

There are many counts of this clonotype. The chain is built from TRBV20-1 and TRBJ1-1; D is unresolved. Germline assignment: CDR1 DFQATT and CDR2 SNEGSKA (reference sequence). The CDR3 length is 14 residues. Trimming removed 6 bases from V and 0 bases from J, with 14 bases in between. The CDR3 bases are TGCAGTGCCTACAGACTCTCCATGAACACTGAAGCTTTCTTT. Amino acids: CSAYRLSMNTEAFF.

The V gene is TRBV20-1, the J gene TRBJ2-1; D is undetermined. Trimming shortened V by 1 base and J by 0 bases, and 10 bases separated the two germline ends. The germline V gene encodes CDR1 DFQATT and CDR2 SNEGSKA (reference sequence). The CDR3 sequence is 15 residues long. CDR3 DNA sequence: TGCAGTGCTAGAGGGCAGCCCTCCTCCTACAATGAGCAGTTCTTC. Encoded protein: CSARGQPSSYNEQFF.

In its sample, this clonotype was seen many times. The CDR3 loop is CASSPLGGIQETQYF. CDR3 DNA: TGTGCCAGCAGTCCTCTTGGGGGGATCCAAGAGACCCAGTACTTC. This chain connects TRBV7-9 to TRBJ2-5; D perhaps matches TRBD2 (6 bases). CDR1 and CDR2 (germline): SEHNR, FQNEAQ (reference sequence). Deletions cut 6 bases from V and 1 base from J, with 15 bases between. There are 15 residues in the CDR3. Full variable domain (missing parts from reference TRBV7-9 and TRBJ2-5): DTGVSQNPRHKITKRGQNVTFRCDPISEHNRLYWYRQTLGQGPEFLTYFQNEAQLEKSRLLSDRFSAERPKGSFSTLEIQRTEQGDSAMYLCASSPLGGIQETQYFGPGTRLLVL.

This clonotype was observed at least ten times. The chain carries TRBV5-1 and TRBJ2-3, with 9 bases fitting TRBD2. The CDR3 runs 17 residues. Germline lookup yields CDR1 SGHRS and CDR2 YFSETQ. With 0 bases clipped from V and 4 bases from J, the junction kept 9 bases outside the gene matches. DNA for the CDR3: TGCGCCAGCAGCTTGGGTTACGGCGGGAGGGCCGCAGATACGCAGTATTTT. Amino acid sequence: CASSLGYGGRAADTQYF.

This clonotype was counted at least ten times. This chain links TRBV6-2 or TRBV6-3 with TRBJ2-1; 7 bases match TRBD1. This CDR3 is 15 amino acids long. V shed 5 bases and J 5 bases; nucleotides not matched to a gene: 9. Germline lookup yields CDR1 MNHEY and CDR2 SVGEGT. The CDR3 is CASSQGLGQNNEQFF. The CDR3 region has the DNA TGTGCCAGCAGTCAAGGCCTGGGACAGAACAATGAGCAGTTCTTC.

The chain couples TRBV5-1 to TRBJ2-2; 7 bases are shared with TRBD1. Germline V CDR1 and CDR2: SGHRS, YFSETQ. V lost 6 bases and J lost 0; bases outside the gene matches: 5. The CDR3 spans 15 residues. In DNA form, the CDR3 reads TGCGCCAGCACCCTCGGGACAGCGAACACCGGGGAGCTGTTTTTT. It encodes CASTLGTANTGELFF.

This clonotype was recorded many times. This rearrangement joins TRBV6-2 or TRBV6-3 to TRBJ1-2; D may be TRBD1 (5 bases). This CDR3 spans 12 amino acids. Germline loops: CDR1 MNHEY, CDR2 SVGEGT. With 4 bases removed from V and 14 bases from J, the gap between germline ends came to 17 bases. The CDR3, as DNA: TGTGCCAGCAGTTCGCCTCAGGGAGTCGGGACCTTC. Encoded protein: CASSSPQGVGTF.